This T cell receptor beta chain was identified during a study of cytomegalovirus exposure and HLA in healthy donors (dated by TCRdb to between 2016 and 2019). Regarding the study in general: An earlier analysis of roughly 500 of the donors reported 250 to 300 Gb of sequence data and around 110 million unique TCR beta sequences obtained from 180 million or so T cells. About 330 gigabases of sequencing data and tens of millions of unique TCR sequences made up an early release that covered 500 to 700 HLA-typed donors. Of the roughly 430 genotyped donors, 81% fell in the genetic ancestry cluster associated with self-reported Caucasian donors. The study aimed to test whether cataloging public T cell receptors could reveal signatures of past pathogen exposure. The study used immunosequencing to profile the T cell repertoires of 666 subjects and linked those repertoires to cytomegalovirus serostatus. In addition to the first cohort of several hundred subjects, a separate validation cohort of approximately 130 different subjects was used. High-throughput TCR immunosequencing, statistical association of individual TCRs with disease status, and machine learning were combined to predict cytomegalovirus infection status. To study patterns of TCR occurrence, a later analysis re-analyzed previously published TCR beta repertoires from 666 donors and added high-resolution HLA genotyping. Rather than drawing on any new phenotypic data, the later analysis identified candidate immune exposures from TCR beta sequences and the way those sequences occurred across donors. In an earlier analysis of 550 to 700 of the donors, high-throughput TCR beta sequencing was used to judge whether each TCR beta V gene segment behaved as functional or pseudogenic. Donor age, sex, ethnicity and CMV serostatus were collected together with the repertoire data. A later genetic analysis took genome-wide SNP genotypes for about 65% of the 666 donors and used that subset as a discovery cohort. All discovery cohort repertoires had been generated on a single sequencing platform. Both class I and class II loci were covered by HLA typing, at four-digit resolution. Typing coverage varied by locus: roughly 620-640 donors for A, B, C, DRB1 and DQB1; roughly 520 for DQA1; about 590 for DPA1; around 450 for DPB1. Roughly five DR-DQ haplotypes were handled as single units for association and clustering, since linkage in the cohort was strong. Among 300 to 500 genotyped donors of the cohort, an average of around 240,000 unique TCR beta nucleotide sequences was sequenced per donor, of which approximately 18% were non-productive. The investigation overall reported the following: In this cohort, only TCR beta chains were sequenced, and detectable features were limited by the absence of alpha or paired-chain data. According to a later analysis, TCR association rates differed among HLA loci, with DRB1 alleles showing the most associated TCRs and HLA-C alleles showing the fewest. The study gave a list of more than 150 TCR beta chains associated with cytomegalovirus. According to a later analysis, most CMV-associated TCR beta chains appeared to be HLA-restricted, and the HLA associations seemed to be driven largely by CMV exposure. Compared with equally common non-associated chains, HLA-associated TCR beta chains in a later analysis were more clonally expanded and had lower generation probabilities. Some IMGT-functional V segments, including TRBV6-2 and TRBV6-3, could not be distinguished by the 87-base-pair reads and were therefore excluded. A group of highly shared sequence variants was considered likely to be a technical artifact of the sequencing pipeline. V-gene and J-gene trimming of TCR beta chains was associated with a missense DCLRE1C variant in a later genetic analysis, and the association was replicated in an independent cohort. Specific HLA alleles were associated with roughly 17,000 TCR beta sequences at a false discovery rate of 0.05 in a later analysis. Because some donors lacked HLA typing at each locus, the association tests relied only on the typed subset. Presence/absence analyses assumed roughly uniform sequencing depth across donors, an assumption that may not hold. A further reported finding was that TCR beta sequences accurately predicted the HLA-A and HLA-B alleles for most subjects in the first cohort. In a later genetic analysis, fewer N-insertions in productive TCRs were reported among donors in an Asian-associated ancestry cluster than the roughly 710-donor mean. The only immune exposure information available for the cohort was CMV serostatus. An earlier analysis of around 600 of the donors showed that most TCR beta V segments appeared in productive rearrangements either about 87% or about 30% of the time, which broadly matched IMGT annotations. Because counts were too low, 15 to 20 rarely observed V segments, including chromosome 9 orphons, were left out of the earlier analysis of 587 of the donors. A few of the identified cytomegalovirus-associated TCR beta chains were confirmed in vitro to be specific for cytomegalovirus antigens. According to a later analysis, parvovirus B19, influenza, CMV and Epstein-Barr virus appeared linked to several top co-occurrence clusters. Assigning TCR associations to individual alleles was difficult when HLA alleles, especially DR and DQ, strongly co-occurred. It was suggested by the authors that the approach could potentially be generalized to other disease states and immunological phenotypes. Correlated functional status among segregating V segments might be attributable to linkage disequilibrium, but an unknown experimental factor could not be ruled out. Most TCR sequences were observed very rarely across donors, whereas some public TCRs were present in many individuals. The classifier was reported to diagnose cytomegalovirus status with high specificity and sensitivity in both the original and validation cohorts.

The cohort consisted of 600 or so healthy bone marrow donors. All cohort members were sampled while nominally healthy, although unrecorded immune exposures were likely present. CMV serostatus was recorded as positive for some 300 and negative for about 55% of the roughly 700 cohort members, whereas no CMV serostatus was recorded for the donor in question. Each donor provided a peripheral blood sample, and peripheral blood mononuclear cells were used for TCR beta sequencing. The Qiagen DNeasy Blood Extraction Kit was used to extract genomic DNA from the blood cell samples. In this sample, this clone turned up once. This receptor's antigen is unknown. Base qualities are missing; no much larger clone stands one base away. The library was generated by the immunoSEQ multiplex PCR assay. For the multiplex PCR, a mixture combining 60 forward primers for TCR Vbeta segments and 13 reverse primers for TCR Jbeta segments was used. A multiplex PCR assay on genomic DNA amplified the CDR3 region of rearranged TCR beta genes. The Illumina HiSeq System was used to sequence the amplified TCR beta libraries as 87-base-pair reads. The original methods were these. A later analysis tallied 75 million to 95 million unique TCR beta chains across the 700 or so repertoires, and 10 million to 11 million of those chains were shared by two or more donors. To remove PCR and sequencing errors, raw reads were error-corrected and collapsed into unique sequences using a nearest-neighbor algorithm that merged closely related sequences. V, D and J gene segments were assigned by aligning CDR3 sequences to IMGT reference sequences. For a sequence to be retained, at least a six-nucleotide match to both a V gene segment and a J gene segment was required. Rearrangements were classified as productive when the CDR3 lacked stop codons and remained in frame with V and J, and all other rearrangements were classified as non-productive. CDR3 was defined according to IMGT convention as the region running from the second conserved V-encoded cysteine to the conserved J-encoded phenylalanine. Sequences without an unambiguous match to a single V gene segment were excluded from the earlier analysis of 450 to 750 of the donors. An earlier analysis of almost 600 of the donors classified V segments as functional when productive rearrangements were above 56.7% and as segregating when the standard deviation between donors was above 5%. A statistical classification framework was built for diagnosing cytomegalovirus status from the catalog of TCR beta chain sequences. A later analysis assigned V and J genes by comparing TCR nucleotide sequences with IMGT/GENE-DB human TR gene sequences. The TCRdist pipeline was used in a later analysis to assign CDR3 sequences and most-parsimonious VDJ recombination scenarios. A later analysis defined each TCR beta chain by its CDR3 amino acid sequence plus V-gene family, and excluded reads lacking a unique V-gene family. A later analysis removed nearly 600 highly shared, low-generation-probability nucleotide sequences to deal with suspected cross-contamination and a sequencing artifact. In a later analysis, a clonal expansion index for each public chain was calculated from normalized within-repertoire ranks of inferred template counts. A later analysis computed generation probabilities with a VDJ recombination model fitted to out-of-frame rearrangements, and checked the results against IGoR. A later analysis scored TCR-TCR, TCR-HLA and TCR-CMV co-occurrence with hypergeometric tests, applying a repertoire-size bias correction to TCR pairs. To estimate false discovery rates, a later analysis permuted the HLA or CMV assignments 20 times. In a later analysis, co-occurring TCRs were grouped using DBSCAN, with TCRdist sequence similarity added in when clustering inside HLA-allele-positive subsets. Repertoires with fewer than 30,000 or more than 120,000 public chains, plus five repertoires with anomalous nucleotide sharing, were excluded from co-occurrence clustering. Imported from immuneACCESS, the table was reduced by TCRdb to in-frame sequences with V and J called. These copies leave out some clones; in studies compared against another copy, an unresolved V gene accounts for under half, and the cause of the remainder is not known. That table supplies the V and J calls and clone size; D and trimming were determined from the DNA. This sample is represented by approximately 160,000 clones; 75% to 90% of them were singletons. 1.9% of the sample comes from the top ten.

CDR3 length: 14 amino acids, cysteine to phenylalanine. The DNA shown is the 42-base CDR3, in frame from base 1. Taken from the germline V gene, the CDR1 and CDR2 loops are SGHVS and FNYEAQ. The TCR sequence derives from a human donor in good health. Sequencing used PBMCs. The chain links TRBV7-6 with TRBJ2-5, with no reliable assignment of the D segment. The DNA matches TRBJ2-7 better at its end, which makes the J call doubtful. The CDR3 protein: CASSLEHGSYEQYF. In nucleotides, the sequence is TGTGCCAGCAGCTTAGAGCATGGTTCCTACGAGCAGTACTTC.